This TCR beta chain was sequenced in a study of blood T cell repertoires in COVID-19. The wider study: Samples of COVID-19 (acute and convalescent) were obtained from the United States, Italy and Spain.

Trimming cost V 1 base and J 5 bases; bases outside gene matches: 0. Germline CDR1 and CDR2: SGHRS and YFSETQ. The CDR3 has 13 residues. Two negative PCRs, clearance, or symptom resolution were required of recovered Cohort 3 donors. Assay: immunoSEQ multiplex PCR; the TCRdb copy retains only in-frame clones and omits some. Among roughly 250,000 clones listed, 80% to 95% were seen once. This sequence originates from a woman between 18 and 29 years old who had recovered from COVID-19. Specimen: PBMCs or T cells enriched from blood (not recorded which). The chain couples TRBV5-1 to TRBJ2-1, with 7 bases identical to TRBD2. CDR3 coding DNA: TGCGCCAGCAGCTTGAGCGGGAACAATGAGCAGTTCTTC. It encodes CASSLSGNNEQFF. Combining the CDR3 with reference TRBV5-1 and TRBJ2-1 gives the whole variable domain KAGVTQTPRYLIKTRGQQVTLSCSPISGHRSVSWYQQTPGQGLQFLFEYFSETQRNKGNFPGRFSGRQFSNSRSEMNVSTLELGDSALYLCASSLSGNNEQFFGPGTRLTVL.